These 19 T cell receptor beta chains originate from one sample sequenced in a study of CD8+ T cells in alopecia areata. RNA, once extracted, was reverse transcribed into cDNA for use as the sequencing template. Measured with immunoSEQ multiplex PCR; TCRdb has only the in-frame clones, and not every one. This table has about 180,000 clones, almost 65% appearing once. The sample consisted of CD4+ T cells sorted from blood, taken at week 0. These TCRs come from a human donor with alopecia areata.

This clone came up a few times. The chain uses TRBV5-6 and TRBJ1-5; D call uncertain. CDR1 SGHDT and CDR2 YYEEEE come from the germline V gene. V lost 4 bases to trimming and J lost 0 bases, with 20 bases between them. CDR3 length: 18 residues. The CDR3 is CASSRGRTTYNSNQPQHF. CDR3 DNA sequence: TGTGCCAGCAGCCGAGGACGGACGACATATAATAGCAATCAGCCCCAGCATTTT.

The V call is TRBV29-1, the J call TRBJ2-1, with 9 nucleotides matching TRBD1. CDR1 is SQVTM, CDR2 ANQGSEA, per germline. With 8 bases clipped from V and 8 bases from J, the junction kept 7 bases outside the gene matches. This CDR3 is built from 12 residues. The CDR3 protein is CSPRDRADEQFF. The CDR3 DNA sequence: TGCAGCCCCCGGGACAGGGCCGATGAGCAGTTCTTC.

This chain connects TRBV7-2 to TRBJ2-7; D is perhaps TRBD2 (5 bases). The germline V gene has CDR1 SGHTA and CDR2 FQGNSA. The germline V and J ends were trimmed by 0 bases and 0 bases, with 9 bases remaining between them. The CDR3 runs 15 residues. DNA for the CDR3: TGTGCCAGCAGCTTAGCCATAGCGCGCTCCTACGAGCAGTACTTC. Its protein is CASSLAIARSYEQYF.

This chain links TRBV27 with TRBJ2-3, with no clear D. The CDR3 runs to 15 residues. The V and J ends lost 6 bases and 0 bases respectively, with 13 bases between them. CDR1 MNHEY and CDR2 SMNVEV come from the germline V gene (reference sequence). The CDR3 DNA reads TGTGCCAGCAGCCCCAATCATGAGAGCACAGATACGCAGTATTTT. This translates into CASSPNHESTDTQYF.

The rearrangement uses TRBV7-2 and TRBJ1-3, with a tentative D call TRBD1 (5 bases). The V gene's germline CDR1 is SGHTA and CDR2 FQGNSA. V was shortened by 5 bases and J by 1 base, with 9 bases between the two germline ends. The CDR3 spans 14 residues. The CDR3 DNA reads as TGTGCCAGCAGCGGTACAGGATCTGGAAACACCATATATTTT. This sequence encodes CASSGTGSGNTIYF.

Only a few counts were recorded for this clone. The rearrangement links TRBV5-1 to TRBJ1-1, with 11 nucleotides matching TRBD1. V trimming: 6 bases; J trimming: 4 bases; junction bases outside the gene matches: 20. From germline, CDR1 is SGHRS and CDR2 YFSETQ. This CDR3 has 19 residues. CDR3 sequence: CASTPGQGAQSRRGTEAFF. CDR3 nucleotides: TGCGCCAGCACCCCAGGACAGGGGGCCCAGTCACGGCGGGGCACTGAAGCTTTCTTT.

This clone was picked up a small number of times. The chain employs TRBV5-1 and TRBJ2-2, with 7 bases that match TRBD2. V lost 4 bases, J lost 5 bases, and 2 bases stayed unmatched. CDR1 SGHRS and CDR2 YFSETQ come from the germline V gene. The CDR3 consists of 13 residues. DNA for the CDR3: TGCGCCAGCAGCCGGCGGGGGACCGGGGAGCTGTTTTTT. Translation gives CASSRRGTGELFF.

This clone was counted only a few times. The chain employs TRBV19 and TRBJ2-2; D might be TRBD2 (5 bases). The CDR3 runs to 14 residues. V lost 9 bases to trimming and J lost 1 base, with 12 bases between them. CDR1 LNHDA and CDR2 SQIVND come from the germline V gene (reference sequence). The CDR3 here is CASLRGLNTGELFF. CDR3 nucleotide sequence: TGTGCCAGCTTACGAGGGTTGAACACCGGGGAGCTGTTTTTT.

J is TRBJ2-1 and V is TRBV7-2; D ambiguous. Germline V gene data show CDR1 as SGHTA and CDR2 as FQGNSA. The CDR3 is 14 amino acids. The germline V and J ends were trimmed by 5 bases and 4 bases, with 12 bases remaining between them. The CDR3 coding sequence is TGTGCCAGCAGCCCTCGGGTGGGGTACAATGAGCAGTTCTTC. It yields the protein CASSPRVGYNEQFF.

This clone was seen a handful of times. This rearrangement joins TRBV25-1 to TRBJ2-7; D may be TRBD1 or TRBD2 (5 bases each). This CDR3 region has 13 residues. Trimming took off 7 bases at V and 1 base at J, with 11 bases between the two ends. The germline V gene has CDR1 MGHDK and CDR2 SYGVNS. The chain's CDR3 is CASTGWESYEQYF. In nucleotides, the CDR3 is TGTGCCAGCACAGGGTGGGAGTCCTACGAGCAGTACTTC.

As DNA, the CDR3 is TGTGCCAGCAGCCGGGAAGGACAGGGGGTCCAGCCCCAGCATTTT. Its translation: CASSREGQGVQPQHF. The chain employs TRBV27 and TRBJ1-5; TRBD1 aligns across 10 bases. CDR3 length: 15 residues. CDR1 and CDR2 from the germline V gene are MNHEY and SMNVEV (reference sequence). The junction had 9 bases not matched to a gene; V was cut back by 6 bases and J by 7 bases.

The gene calls are TRBV9 and TRBJ1-4; 7 bases fit TRBD1. Trimming at V came to 3 bases and at J to 2 bases, leaving 4 bases not matched to a gene. Germline CDR1 reads SGDLS; CDR2 reads YYNGEE. The CDR3 contains 15 residues. CDR3 region: CASSARQGTNEKLFF. In nucleotides, the CDR3 is TGTGCCAGCAGCGCTCGACAGGGCACTAATGAAAAACTGTTTTTT.

J is TRBJ2-3 and V is TRBV15; tentatively, D is TRBD1 or TRBD2 (5 bases each). The CDR3 spans 14 residues. The ends were cut back, 0 bases at V and 9 bases at J, with 13 bases in the middle. The germline V gene has CDR1 LNHNV and CDR2 YYDKDF (reference sequence). The CDR3 loop is CATSRETGRDTQYF. DNA for the CDR3: TGTGCCACCAGCAGAGAGACGGGACGCGACACGCAGTATTTT.

The chain recombines TRBV29-1 with TRBJ2-1; no clear D gene. Trimming took off 3 bases at V and 2 bases at J, with 14 bases between the two ends. Germline CDR1 reads SQVTM; CDR2 reads ANQGSEA. CDR3 length equals 15 residues. CDR3 protein: CSVEGSRLAYNEQFF. CDR3 sequence (DNA): TGCAGCGTTGAGGGTAGTAGGTTGGCCTACAATGAGCAGTTCTTC.

The chain recombines TRBV29-1 with TRBJ1-1, with a possible D match to TRBD1 (5 bases). The CDR3 covers 13 residues. Germline assignment: CDR1 SQVTM and CDR2 ANQGSEA. V shed 6 bases and J shed 2 bases, with 13 bases lying between them. This chain's CDR3 is CSVALTGNTEAFF. CDR3 sequence (DNA): TGCAGCGTCGCCCTTACAGGCAACACTGAAGCTTTCTTT.

The V gene is TRBV9, the J gene TRBJ2-5, with a possible D match to TRBD2 (6 bases). This CDR3 comprises 15 residues. CDR1 and CDR2 from the germline V gene are SGDLS and YYNGEE. Trimming stripped 3 bases from V and 7 bases from J, with 19 bases between. DNA of the CDR3: TGTGCCAGCAGCGGCTCCGGGAGCTCACGGGGGACCCAGTACTTC. It is translated as CASSGSGSSRGTQYF.

The V and J genes are TRBV4-3 and TRBJ2-5; D is tentatively TRBD1 or TRBD2 (5 bases each). From germline, CDR1 is LGHNA and CDR2 YSLEER. V was clipped by 4 bases and J by 0 bases, with 9 bases between them. The CDR3 totals 14 residues. The CDR3 loop is CASSRGINQETQYF. DNA for the CDR3: TGCGCCAGCAGCCGGGGGATAAACCAAGAGACCCAGTACTTC.

V and J are TRBV30 and TRBJ2-3, with D uncertain. V lost 1 base to trimming and J lost 9 bases, with 11 bases between them. This CDR3 has 12 amino acids. The germline CDR1 and CDR2 sequences are GTSNPN and SVGIG (reference sequence). The CDR3 nucleotides are TGTGCCTGGAGTGAGGTCATCGGCACGCAGTATTTT. This codes for CAWSEVIGTQYF.

This clone was recorded only once. This chain joins TRBV9 and TRBJ1-2; TRBD1 matches at 9 bases. V lost 3 bases to trimming and J lost 1 base; unmatched junction nucleotides: 7. This CDR3 contains 16 residues. Germline V gene lookup returns CDR1 SGDLS and CDR2 YYNGEE. CDR3 residues: CASSDEPGQGNYGYTF. CDR3 DNA sequence: TGTGCCAGCAGCGACGAGCCGGGACAGGGTAACTATGGCTACACCTTC. The variable domain in full, completed from reference TRBV9 and TRBJ1-2, reads DSGVTQTPKHLITATGQRVTLRCSPRSGDLSVYWYQQSLDQGLQFLIQYYNGEERAKGNILERFSAQQFPDLHSELNLSSLELGDSALYFCASSDEPGQGNYGYTFGSGTRLTVV.